Presented here are 22 T cell receptor beta chains from one specimen sequenced in a study of blood T cells in healthy people across ages (dated by TCRdb to between 2015 and 2016). The protocol used for the library was 5' RACE. This sample was sequenced with an Illumina HiSeq 2500. A second PCR of roughly 7 to 12 cycles was run with a J-beta primer mix and a sample-barcoded 5' primer. TCRdb trimmed the raw reads at Q25, called clones with MiXCR and kept productive beta chains. Merged by CDR3 protein, the rows form single entries marked with the most common genes and DNA. Here the sample has around 650,000 distinct CDR3 sequences; roughly 41% occur a single time. The top ten clonotypes cover around 32% of the sample. Sequenced: blood. These receptor sequences come from an older man in good health.

The chain links TRBV4-3 to TRBJ2-7; maybe TRBD2 (6 bases). Germline lookup yields CDR1 LGHNA and CDR2 YSLEER. V lost 3 bases and J 3 bases, leaving 15 bases between the germline ends. This CDR3 has 15 residues. The CDR3 DNA follows: TGCGCCAGCAGCCACGCAAGGCGGGGTAACTACGAGCAGTACTTC. Its translation: CASSHARRGNYEQYF.

This clonotype has only a few counts. The chain is built from TRBV6-2 or TRBV6-3 and TRBJ2-3; D remains unclear. The germline V gene has CDR1 MNHEY and CDR2 SVGEGT. V gave up 2 bases and J gave up 7 bases, with 7 bases separating them. CDR3 size: 12 residues. The CDR3 is CASSYQDHTQYF. In DNA form, the CDR3 reads TGTGCCAGCAGTTACCAAGATCATACGCAGTATTTT.

A remark on this clonotype: Since the CDR3 does not end with the conserved phenylalanine or tryptophan, this likely comes from a read error. The chain has TRBV2 and TRBJ1-1, with D maybe TRBD1 (6 bases). Trimming stripped 7 bases from V and 4 bases from J, with 16 bases between. The CDR3 covers 14 residues. Germline V gene lookup returns CDR1 SNHLY and CDR2 FYNNEI. The CDR3 DNA sequence: TGTGCCAGCACGATAAACAGGGAGGGCACTGAAGCTTTCTTG. This encodes CASTINREGTEAFL.

V and J are TRBV7-8 and TRBJ2-7, with 11 bases identical to TRBD1. This CDR3 has 15 amino acids. Germline CDR1 and CDR2: SGHVS and FQNEAQ. The V segment lost 5 bases and the J segment 7 bases; nucleotides outside the gene matches: 10. The CDR3 sequence is CASSTDRGHDNEQYF. In nucleotides, the CDR3 is TGTGCCAGCAGCACGGACAGGGGGCATGACAATGAGCAGTACTTC. Using reference TRBV7-8 and TRBJ2-7 for the parts outside the CDR3, the full variable domain is GAGVSQSPRYKVAKRGQDVALRCDPISGHVSLFWYQQALGQGPEFLTYFQNEAQLDKSGLPSDRFFAERPEGSVSTLKIQRTQQEDSAVYLCASSTDRGHDNEQYFGPGTRLTVT.

This clonotype was counted a few times. This sequence joins TRBV27 and TRBJ2-4; 7 nucleotides line up with TRBD2. This CDR3 region has 17 residues. Germline-derived CDR1 and CDR2 are MNHEY and SMNVEV (reference sequence). V lost 2 bases and J lost 1; bases outside the gene matches: 8. In DNA, the CDR3 is TGTGCCAGCAGTTTAACCCGAACTAGCGTTGCCAAAAACATTCAGTACTTC. Its protein is CASSLTRTSVAKNIQYF.

The chain couples TRBV18 to TRBJ2-7; TRBD2 matches at 8 bases. CDR3 length: 16 amino acids. Germline lookup yields CDR1 KGHSH and CDR2 LQKENI. V was pared by 6 bases and J by 4 bases, with 14 bases of the junction left unmatched. The CDR3 is CASSSGGAGEGYEQYF. Written as DNA, the CDR3 is TGTGCCAGCTCCTCTGGGGGAGCGGGAGAGGGTTACGAGCAGTACTTC.

This clonotype was recorded many times. This sequence joins TRBV7-2 and TRBJ1-1; 12 bases match TRBD1. V was pared by 5 bases and J by 1 base, with 2 bases of the junction left unmatched. Germline V gene sequence: CDR1 SGHTA, CDR2 FQGNSA. The CDR3 has 15 residues. CDR3: CASSRDRGPNTEAFF. CDR3 sequence (DNA): TGTGCCAGCAGCCGGGACAGGGGGCCGAACACTGAAGCTTTCTTT.

This clonotype has a handful of counts. This chain uses TRBV6-1 with TRBJ2-1; D ambiguous. Trimming shortened V by 4 bases and J by 3 bases, and 10 bases separated the two germline ends. This CDR3 spans 14 amino acids. The germline gives CDR1 MNHNS, CDR2 SASEGT. In DNA, the CDR3 is TGTGCCAGCAGTGGAACAGCCTTCTACAATGAGCAGTTCTTC. Translated, it gives CASSGTAFYNEQFF.

This clonotype was seen only once. The chain carries TRBV29-1 and TRBJ2-4; tentatively, D is TRBD1 (5 bases). Gene TRBJ2-7 matches the end of the DNA better, so the J call may be wrong. This CDR3 is built from 14 residues. Germline V gene sequence: CDR1 SQVTM, CDR2 ANQGSEA. This CDR3 is CSVRQTHHPYEQYF. The DNA of the CDR3 is TGCAGCGTTCGACAGACCCACCATCCCTACGAGCAGTACTTC.

The chain has TRBV6-2 or TRBV6-3 and TRBJ2-5; D call uncertain. CDR1 and CDR2 (germline): MNHEY, SVGEGT. This CDR3 contains 14 residues. V lost 2 bases, J lost 4 bases, and 11 bases lay in between. The CDR3 nucleotides read TGTGCCAGCAGTTACCAGCTCTACCCAGAGACCCAGTACTTC. This encodes CASSYQLYPETQYF.

This clonotype was seen a handful of times. The rearrangement uses TRBV6-6 and TRBJ1-1, with a weak D call TRBD1 (5 bases). From germline, CDR1 is MNHNY and CDR2 SVGAGI (reference sequence). V was cut by 7 bases and J by 4 bases, with 13 bases left in between. The CDR3 covers 13 residues. In DNA form, the CDR3 reads TGTGCCAGCACCCGACGGACATTCACTGAAGCTTTCTTT. Protein product: CASTRRTFTEAFF.

In its sample, this clonotype was seen a few times. The rearrangement joins TRBV7-2 to TRBJ2-3, with 13 bases fitting TRBD2. The length of the CDR3 is 18 residues. With 2 bases clipped from V and 5 bases from J, the junction kept 10 bases outside the gene matches. Germline CDR1 reads SGHTA; CDR2 reads FQGNSA. In DNA form, the CDR3 reads TGTGCCAGCAGCTTAAGCCAACTAGCGGGGGGGTCTGGAGATACGCAGTATTTT. Translation gives CASSLSQLAGGSGDTQYF.

This clonotype was seen only a few times. The chain is built from TRBV20-1 and TRBJ2-5; D gene ambiguous. The CDR3 has 11 amino acids. V lost 2 bases and J lost 3, with 4 bases in between. Germline loops: CDR1 DFQATT, CDR2 SNEGSKA (reference sequence). CDR3 residues: CSARHEETQYF. In DNA, the CDR3 is TGCAGTGCTAGACACGAAGAGACCCAGTACTTC.

This clonotype was picked up a small number of times. The V call is TRBV2, the J call TRBJ2-3; 10 bases are a match to TRBD2. The ends lost 9 bases at V and 0 bases at J; junction bases unmatched: 21. Per germline, CDR1 SNHLY and CDR2 FYNNEI. CDR3 length equals 20 residues. Here the CDR3 reads CARGPNSGLAGAASTDTQYF. CDR3 DNA: TGTGCCAGAGGCCCCAACTCGGGTCTAGCGGGGGCCGCTAGCACAGATACGCAGTATTTT.

To note about this clonotype: One end of the junction is discordant with germline, which a read error may explain. The chain carries TRBV6-2 or TRBV6-3 and TRBJ2-3; 12 bases line up with TRBD2. CDR1 is MNHEY, CDR2 SVGEGT, per germline. The CDR3 totals 16 residues. The CDR3, as DNA: TGTGCCAGCAGGCGAATCGGACTAGCGGGGTCAGACACGCAGTATTTT. Its protein product is CASRRIGLAGSDTQYF.

At least ten counts were recorded for this clonotype. The chain carries TRBV7-2 and TRBJ2-5; D not certain. Per the germline V gene, CDR1 is SGHTA and CDR2 is FQGNSA. V lost 5 bases and J 3 bases, leaving 10 bases between the germline ends. The CDR3 has 13 amino acids. CDR3 sequence (DNA): TGTGCCAGCAGCCCCCGGCCGAAAGAGACCCAGTACTTC. Protein sequence: CASSPRPKETQYF.

This clonotype was picked up many times. The V call is TRBV24-1, the J call TRBJ2-7; weak D call: TRBD1 (5 bases). Deletions cut 3 bases from V and 1 base from J, with 18 bases between. CDR1 and CDR2 (germline): KGHDR, SFDVKD. CDR3 size: 17 residues. The CDR3 spells CATSDHTGRKPSYEQYF. For the CDR3, the DNA is TGTGCCACCAGTGATCACACAGGACGAAAACCTTCCTACGAGCAGTACTTC.

This sequence joins TRBV20-1 and TRBJ1-1; D is ambiguous. This CDR3 has 12 amino acids. Looked up from germline, CDR1 is DFQATT and CDR2 is SNEGSKA (reference sequence). Trimming removed 7 bases from V and 5 bases from J, with 14 bases in between. CDR3 coding DNA: TGCAGTGTTTGGACTGGGAGGACTGAAGCTTTCTTT. Amino acid sequence: CSVWTGRTEAFF.

The CDR3 is CASRGGGVSNSPLHF. The DNA of the CDR3 is TGTGCCAGCAGGGGAGGGGGCGTAAGTAATTCACCCCTCCACTTT. The chain is built from TRBV2 and TRBJ1-6, with 7 bases matching TRBD1. J lost 6 bases, V lost 6 bases, and 8 bases had no gene match. In germline, CDR1 is SNHLY, CDR2 FYNNEI. CDR3 length equals 15 residues. The whole variable domain, filled in from reference TRBV2 and TRBJ1-6, reads EPEVTQTPSHQVTQMGQEVILRCVPISNHLYFYWYRQILGQKVEFLVSFYNNEISEKSEIFDDQFSVERPDGSNFTLKIRSTKLEDSAMYFCASRGGGVSNSPLHFGNGTRLTVT.

About this clonotype itself: One end of the junction is discordant with germline, which a read error may explain. V and J are TRBV12-3 or TRBV12-4 and TRBJ2-7; 7 nucleotides align to TRBD1. This CDR3 has 12 amino acids. CDR3 DNA: TGTGCCAGCAGACGGGACAGCTACGTGCAGTACTTC. The encoded protein is CASRRDSYVQYF.

The chain recombines TRBV6-4 with TRBJ2-3; tentative D call: TRBD2 (6 bases). Trimming pared 3 bases from V and 1 base from J, leaving 8 bases between. This CDR3 spans 14 amino acids. The germline V gene encodes CDR1 MRHNA and CDR2 SNTAGT. CDR3 sequence: CASSDAGRTDTQYF. DNA of the CDR3: TGTGCCAGCAGTGATGCGGGACGCACAGATACGCAGTATTTT.

This clonotype appeared a few times. This chain uses TRBV5-1 with TRBJ2-5; D is perhaps TRBD1 or TRBD2 (6 bases each). Germline V gene data show CDR1 as SGHRS and CDR2 as YFSETQ. V was trimmed by 4 bases and J by 1 base, leaving 14 bases between them. The CDR3 consists of 15 residues. The CDR3 protein is CASSPLGGPQETQYF. CDR3 sequence (DNA): TGCGCCAGCAGCCCCCTTGGGGGGCCCCAAGAGACCCAGTACTTC.